The clone carrying this T cell receptor beta chain was detected only once. The data are from a study of cytomegalovirus exposure and HLA in healthy donors. The PCR employed 60 Vbeta primers together with 13 Jbeta primers. Sequencing used immunoSEQ multiplex PCR; TCRdb keeps in-frame clones, though not all of them. The sample yields fewer than 120,000 clones, 78% seen once. CDR3 size: 14 residues. Trimming took off 0 bases at V and 0 bases at J, with 6 bases between the two ends. Germline loops: CDR1 LNHNV, CDR2 YYDKDF (reference sequence). This chain links TRBV15 with TRBJ2-7, with D possibly being TRBD1 (5 bases). This sequence was found in a woman in her thirties in good health and CMV-seronegative. Sequenced material: PBMCs. The CDR3 sequence is CATSRDRASYEQYF. CDR3 coding DNA: TGTGCCACCAGCAGAGACAGGGCCTCCTACGAGCAGTACTTC.